The 18 T cell receptor beta chains below all came from one sample that was sequenced in a study of OX40 agonist ivuxolimab in advanced cancers. Repertoires were generated with immunoSEQ multiplex PCR, while TCRdb's copy carries only in-frame clones and drops some. There are 45,000 or so clones in the sample; 70% to 90% occur only once, and about 10% lies in the top ten. The sequencing used CD4+ or CD8+ T cells sorted from blood, collected in a trial of the OX40 agonist ivuxolimab. These TCRs come from an adult with an advanced solid tumor such as melanoma, head and neck, liver or kidney cancer.

V is TRBV9 and J is TRBJ2-1; 10 nucleotides line up with TRBD2. V was pared by 2 bases and J by 6 bases, with 5 bases of the junction left unmatched. CDR3 length: 15 residues. The germline V gene encodes CDR1 SGDLS and CDR2 YYNGEE. The CDR3 protein is CASSVSSGGLNEQFF. Written as DNA, the CDR3 is TGTGCCAGCAGCGTCTCTAGCGGGGGCCTCAATGAGCAGTTCTTC.

This clone was counted a single time. The rearrangement joins TRBV19 to TRBJ2-1; 9 nucleotides align to TRBD1. Germline-derived CDR1 and CDR2 are LNHDA and SQIVND (reference sequence). Trimming at V came to 5 bases and at J to 6 bases, leaving 14 bases not matched to a gene. CDR3 length: 17 residues. The CDR3: CASSSRTGGRPLNEQFF. As DNA, the CDR3 is TGTGCCAGTAGTTCGCGTACAGGGGGCCGTCCGCTCAATGAGCAGTTCTTC.

The V and J genes are TRBV27 and TRBJ2-5; D remains ambiguous. The V gene's germline CDR1 is MNHEY and CDR2 SMNVEV (reference sequence). V lost 6 bases and J lost 7, with 9 bases in between. The CDR3 is 11 residues long. In DNA, the CDR3 is TGTGCCAGCAGGTTTGGTGGGACCCAGTACTTC. Amino acids: CASRFGGTQYF.

The V gene is TRBV28, the J gene TRBJ2-3; tentatively, D is TRBD2 (6 bases). Trimming removed 4 bases from V and 0 bases from J, with 14 bases in between. The CDR3 length is 16 residues. Per germline, CDR1 MDHEN and CDR2 SYDVKM. CDR3 sequence reads: CASSWGTAASTDTQYF. In DNA form, the CDR3 reads TGTGCCAGCAGTTGGGGGACTGCAGCTAGCACAGATACGCAGTATTTT.

This clone is a singleton in its sample. The chain combines TRBV4-2 with TRBJ2-2; 11 bases are a match to TRBD1. There are 17 residues in the CDR3. CDR1 is LGHNA and CDR2 is YNFKEQ in the germline V gene. Unmatched junction bases numbered 6, after V lost 3 bases and J lost 3 bases. Here the CDR3 DNA reads TGTGCCAGCAGCCAGACGGACAGGGGGCTCGACACCGGGGAGCTGTTTTTT. Its translation is CASSQTDRGLDTGELFF.

The CDR3 reads CASRLNVHTEAFF. CDR3 sequence (DNA): TGCGCCAGCAGGCTAAACGTCCACACTGAAGCTTTCTTT. The V and J genes are TRBV5-1 and TRBJ1-1; D is unclear. The V end was cut by 5 bases, the J end by 3 bases, with 11 bases between. The CDR3 totals 13 residues. CDR1 SGHRS and CDR2 YFSETQ come from the germline V gene.

This clone appeared once. The V and J genes are TRBV19 and TRBJ2-1; 8 bases are shared with TRBD2. Looked up from germline, CDR1 is LNHDA and CDR2 is SQIVND (reference sequence). The CDR3 has 15 residues. V was pared by 10 bases and J by 2 bases, with 10 bases of the junction left unmatched. CDR3 sequence (DNA): TGTGCCACCTCCGCCCTAGCGGGCCCCTACAATGAGCAGTTCTTC. This encodes CATSALAGPYNEQFF. The full variable domain, its missing parts supplied by reference TRBV19 and TRBJ2-1, is DGGITQSPKYLFRKEGQNVTLSCEQNLNHDAMYWYRQDPGQGLRLIYYSQIVNDFQKGDIAEGYSVSREKKESFPLTVTSAQKNPTAFYLCATSALAGPYNEQFFGPGTRLTVL.

The V call is TRBV2, the J call TRBJ1-1, with unresolved D. Germline V gene data show CDR1 as SNHLY and CDR2 as FYNNEI. V shed 3 bases and J shed 0 bases, with 11 bases lying between them. This CDR3 comprises 15 residues. CDR3 in DNA: TGTGCCAGCAGTGAGTCACGGAGAGTGAACACTGAAGCTTTCTTT. It codes for CASSESRRVNTEAFF.

The V call is TRBV14, the J call TRBJ1-4; a weak D match, TRBD1 (6 bases). The V gene lost 4 bases and the J gene lost 14 bases, with 14 bases spanning the gap. The CDR3 covers 12 residues. The V gene's germline CDR1 is SGHDN and CDR2 FVKESK. The CDR3 sequence: CASSPGQSGLFF. CDR3 coding DNA: TGTGCCAGCAGCCCAGGACAGTCGGGTCTGTTTTTT.

V and J are TRBV5-6 and TRBJ1-6; D gene uncertain. CDR3 size: 14 residues. CDR1 and CDR2 from the germline V gene are SGHDT and YYEEEE. The V end lost 2 bases, the J end lost 5 bases, and 8 bases lay between the germline ends. CDR3 loop: CASSLGPDNSPLHF. CDR3 DNA: TGTGCCAGCAGCTTAGGACCGGATAATTCACCCCTCCACTTT.

The CDR3 spells CASSERRGSYSNQPQHF. The DNA for the CDR3 is TGTGCCAGCAGTGAAAGGAGGGGGAGTTATAGCAATCAGCCCCAGCATTTT. The chain uses TRBV2 and TRBJ1-5, with a possible D match to TRBD1 (6 bases). Trimming took 2 bases from V and 0 from J, leaving 14 bases between them. The CDR3 spans 17 residues. The V gene's germline CDR1 is SNHLY and CDR2 FYNNEI.

V and J are TRBV15 and TRBJ1-3; D perhaps matches TRBD1 (6 bases). Trimming removed 2 bases at V and 4 bases at J, with 6 bases between. The length of the CDR3 is 13 residues. Germline loops: CDR1 LNHNV, CDR2 YYDKDF (reference sequence). CDR3 region: CATSRTGGNTIYF. The CDR3 DNA reads TGTGCCACCAGCAGAACAGGGGGAAACACCATATATTTT.

V and J are TRBV5-4 and TRBJ2-5; D might be TRBD2 (5 bases). This CDR3 has 16 residues. Germline V gives CDR1 SGHNT, CDR2 YYREEE (reference sequence). Trimming removed 6 bases at V and 5 bases at J, with 23 bases between. In DNA form, the CDR3 reads TGTGCCAGCAACCCTGGAAGGCTACTCGGCGGGGAGACCCAGTACTTC. It translates to CASNPGRLLGGETQYF. The full variable domain, with the rest looked up from reference TRBV5-4 and TRBJ2-5, is ETGVTQSPTHLIKTRGQQVTLRCSSQSGHNTVSWYQQALGQGPQFIFQYYREEENGRGNFPPRFSGLQFPNYSSELNVNALELDDSALYLCASNPGRLLGGETQYFGPGTRLLVL.

This chain links TRBV28 with TRBJ2-2, with a tentative D call TRBD1 (6 bases). The germline V gene has CDR1 MDHEN and CDR2 SYDVKM. Trimming cost V 5 bases and J 3 bases, with 16 bases left between them. The CDR3 is 16 amino acids. The CDR3 here is CASSLRDKGHTGELFF. DNA for the CDR3: TGTGCCAGCAGTCTTCGGGACAAAGGTCACACCGGGGAGCTGTTTTTT.

The chain joins TRBV7-9 to TRBJ1-2, with D perhaps matching TRBD1 (5 bases). Per germline, CDR1 SEHNR and CDR2 FQNEAQ (reference sequence). The ends were cut back, 1 base at V and 5 bases at J, with 8 bases in the middle. The CDR3 runs to 13 residues. CDR3 in amino acids: CASSLGQGYGYTF. The CDR3 nucleotides read TGTGCCAGCAGCTTAGGTCAGGGTTATGGCTACACCTTC.

This clone was counted once. Other DNA sequences in the sample encode the same CDR3. This chain links TRBV19 with TRBJ1-1; weak D call: TRBD1 (5 bases). The CDR3 contains 13 residues. With 3 bases removed from V and 1 base from J, the gap between germline ends came to 6 bases. From germline, CDR1 is LNHDA and CDR2 SQIVND (reference sequence). The CDR3 region has the DNA TGTGCCAGTAGTATTCAGGGGAACACTGAAGCTTTCTTT. Translation: CASSIQGNTEAFF.

This clone came up a few times. This chain connects TRBV10-3 to TRBJ2-3; D is possibly TRBD2 (5 bases). The CDR3 extends over 14 amino acids. The germline V gene has CDR1 ENHRY and CDR2 SYGVKD. V lost 3 bases and J 3 bases, leaving 10 bases between the germline ends. The CDR3 protein is CAISDGGGTDTQYF. The CDR3 DNA follows: TGTGCCATCAGTGATGGTGGCGGGACAGATACGCAGTATTTT.

This clone appeared once. V gene TRBV2 combines with J gene TRBJ2-5; D is possibly TRBD2 (5 bases). V gave up 3 bases and J gave up 5 bases, with 10 bases separating them. In germline, CDR1 is SNHLY, CDR2 FYNNEI. CDR3 length equals 13 residues. CDR3 region: CASSEWRAETQYF. CDR3 DNA sequence: TGTGCCAGCAGTGAGTGGCGGGCGGAGACCCAGTACTTC.